A selection of T cell receptor beta chains follows, all from one sample in a study of T cell changes during pregnancy in multiple sclerosis. TCRdb's table, derived via immunoSEQ multiplex PCR, lists solely in-frame clones and lacks some. The repertoire includes 91,000 or so clones, almost 95% of them detected once, and 2% to 2.5% sits in the top ten. The sample was peripheral blood, taken after pregnancy. The receptors derive from a female donor with multiple sclerosis, enrolled in a pregnancy study. Each CDR3 is given with its conserved first and last residue. A D gene is named only where the DNA matches it firmly. Clone size is given for some rows only: seen once, a few or many times, or a class if the clone is expanded.

v_gene,abundance,j_gene,d_gene,CDR3aa,CDR3nt
TRBV25-1,.,TRBJ1-4,.,CASSEQLVANEKLFF,TGTGCCAGCAGTGAACAGTTGGTTGCTAATGAAAAACTGTTTTTT
TRBV5-1,.,TRBJ1-5,TRBD1,CASSLDPGGNQPQHF,TGCGCCAGCAGCTTGGACCCAGGGGGGAATCAGCCCCAGCATTTT
TRBV19,.,TRBJ2-2,.,CASRTGSTGELFF,TGTGCCAGTAGAACAGGGTCCACCGGGGAGCTGTTTTTT
TRBV11-2,.,TRBJ2-7,.,CASSPREVSYEQYF,TGTGCCAGCAGCCCACGAGAGGTCTCCTACGAGCAGTACTTC
TRBV11-2,.,TRBJ1-1,.,CASSLEPTKAFF,TGTGCCAGCAGCTTAGAACCGACAAAAGCTTTCTTT
TRBV11-1,once,TRBJ2-3,TRBD1,CASSPRTGEAQDTQYF,TGTGCCAGCAGCCCCAGGACAGGGGAAGCCCAAGATACGCAGTATTTT
TRBV4-2,.,TRBJ2-1,TRBD2,CASSRGTSGNNEQFF,TGTGCCAGCAGCCGGGGGACTAGCGGGAACAATGAGCAGTTCTTC
TRBV29-1,.,TRBJ1-1,.,CSVSRNMNTEAFF,TGCAGCGTTTCGAGGAATATGAACACTGAAGCTTTCTTT
TRBV7-2,.,TRBJ1-2,TRBD1,CASSRGQGLGYTF,TGTGCCAGCAGCAGGGGACAGGGTCTTGGCTACACCTTC
TRBV9,.,TRBJ1-6,.,CASSAGMTYNSPLHF,TGTGCCAGCAGCGCGGGGATGACTTATAATTCACCCCTCCACTTT
TRBV2,.,TRBJ2-3,.,CASSDGASDTQYF,TGTGCCAGCAGTGATGGGGCTTCAGATACGCAGTATTTT
TRBV7-9,.,TRBJ1-3,TRBD1,CASSHRGGTGNTIYF,TGTGCCAGCAGCCACAGGGGAGGAACTGGAAACACCATATATTTT
TRBV6-1,.,TRBJ2-3,.,CASSEARTGTDTQYF,TGTGCCAGCAGTGAAGCTAGGACAGGCACAGATACGCAGTATTTT
TRBV7-9,once,TRBJ2-1,.,CASSLASIYNEQFF,TGTGCCAGCAGCTTAGCGTCCATTTACAATGAGCAGTTCTTC
TRBV29-1,few,TRBJ2-1,TRBD2,CSVDGTSGTGTYNEQFF,TGCAGCGTAGACGGGACTAGCGGGACCGGCACCTACAATGAGCAGTTCTTC
TRBV4-2,.,TRBJ2-1,TRBD2,CASSQTPGLAGDEQFF,TGTGCCAGCAGCCAAACGCCGGGACTAGCGGGCGATGAGCAGTTCTTC
TRBV7-8,.,TRBJ2-3,.,CASSLVYSGGDTQYF,TGTGCCAGCAGCTTGGTCTATAGCGGTGGAGATACGCAGTATTTT
TRBV9,.,TRBJ2-5,.,CASSTRPGETQYF,TGTGCCAGCAGCACCAGACCCGGGGAGACCCAGTACTTC
TRBV5-1,.,TRBJ2-2,.,CASSLRTTLTNTGELFF,TGCGCCAGCAGCTTGCGGACAACCCTCACGAACACCGGGGAGCTGTTTTTT
TRBV7-9,.,TRBJ2-7,TRBD2,CASIMTSGTSMEQYF,TGTGCCAGCATCATGACTAGCGGGACCTCCATGGAGCAGTACTTC
TRBV9,.,TRBJ1-1,.,CASSVNGQGPTEAFF,TGTGCCAGCAGCGTAAATGGTCAGGGCCCCACTGAAGCTTTCTTT
TRBV7-3,.,TRBJ2-7,.,CASSLMGADYEQYF,TGTGCCAGCAGCTTAATGGGGGCTGATTACGAGCAGTACTTC
TRBV4-3,.,TRBJ2-7,.,CASSQDLGATGGYEQYF,TGCGCCAGCAGCCAAGATCTGGGGGCGACAGGAGGCTACGAGCAGTACTTC
TRBV18,.,TRBJ1-2,TRBD1,CASSHTGVPLFYGYTF,TGTGCCAGCTCACACACAGGGGTCCCCTTGTTCTATGGCTACACCTTC
TRBV18,.,TRBJ2-7,TRBD2,CASSYRTSGNSYEQYF,TGTGCCAGCTCTTACAGGACTAGCGGGAACTCCTACGAGCAGTACTTC
TRBV27,.,TRBJ2-7,TRBD1,CASSRQGAVYEQYF,TGTGCCAGCTCGAGGCAGGGGGCAGTTTACGAGCAGTACTTC